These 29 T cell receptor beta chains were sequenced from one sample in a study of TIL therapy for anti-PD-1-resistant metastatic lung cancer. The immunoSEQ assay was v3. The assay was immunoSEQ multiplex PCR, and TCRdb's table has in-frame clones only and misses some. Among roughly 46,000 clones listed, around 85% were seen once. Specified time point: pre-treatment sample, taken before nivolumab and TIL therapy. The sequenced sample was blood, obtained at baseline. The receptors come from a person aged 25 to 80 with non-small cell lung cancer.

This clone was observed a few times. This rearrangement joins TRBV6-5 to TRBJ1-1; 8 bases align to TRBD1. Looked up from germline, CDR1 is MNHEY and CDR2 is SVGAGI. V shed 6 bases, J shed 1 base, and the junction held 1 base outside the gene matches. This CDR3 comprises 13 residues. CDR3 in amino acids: CASSDRGNTEAFF. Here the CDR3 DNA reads TGTGCCAGCAGCGACAGGGGGAACACTGAAGCTTTCTTT.

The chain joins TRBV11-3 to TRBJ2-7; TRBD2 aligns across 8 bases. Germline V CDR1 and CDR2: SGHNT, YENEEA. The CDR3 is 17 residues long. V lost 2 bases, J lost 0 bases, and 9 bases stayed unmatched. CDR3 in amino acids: CASSLIIREGDSYEQYF. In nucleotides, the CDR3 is TGTGCCAGCAGCTTAATCATCCGGGAGGGGGACTCCTACGAGCAGTACTTC.

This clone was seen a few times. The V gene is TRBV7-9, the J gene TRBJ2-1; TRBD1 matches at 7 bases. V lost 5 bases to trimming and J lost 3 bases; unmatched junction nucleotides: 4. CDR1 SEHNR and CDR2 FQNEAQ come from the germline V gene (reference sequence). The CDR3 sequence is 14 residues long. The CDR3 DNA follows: TGTGCCAGCAGCCTGGGACAGATCTACAATGAGCAGTTCTTC. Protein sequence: CASSLGQIYNEQFF.

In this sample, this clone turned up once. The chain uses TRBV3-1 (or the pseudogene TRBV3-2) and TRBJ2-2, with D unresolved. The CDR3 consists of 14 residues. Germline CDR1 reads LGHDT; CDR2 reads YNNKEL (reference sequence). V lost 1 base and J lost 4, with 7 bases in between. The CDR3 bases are TGTGCCAGCAGCCAAGCCACGGGCACCGGGGAGCTGTTTTTT. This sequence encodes CASSQATGTGELFF.

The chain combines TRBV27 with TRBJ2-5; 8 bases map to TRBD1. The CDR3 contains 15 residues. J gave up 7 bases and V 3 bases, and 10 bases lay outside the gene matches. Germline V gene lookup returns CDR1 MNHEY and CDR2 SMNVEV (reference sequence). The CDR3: CASSFQGARQGTQYF. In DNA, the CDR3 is TGTGCCAGCAGTTTTCAGGGGGCGAGGCAGGGGACCCAGTACTTC.

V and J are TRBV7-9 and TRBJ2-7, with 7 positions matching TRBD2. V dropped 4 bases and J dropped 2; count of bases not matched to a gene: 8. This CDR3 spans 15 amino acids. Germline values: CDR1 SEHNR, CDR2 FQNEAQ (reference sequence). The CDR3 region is CASSYAIAGAYEQYF. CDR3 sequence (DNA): TGTGCCAGCAGCTACGCTATCGCGGGAGCCTACGAGCAGTACTTC.

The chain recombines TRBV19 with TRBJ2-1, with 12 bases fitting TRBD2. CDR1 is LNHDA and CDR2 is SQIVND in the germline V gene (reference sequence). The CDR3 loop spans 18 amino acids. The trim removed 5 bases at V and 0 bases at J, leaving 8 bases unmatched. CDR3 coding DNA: TGTGCCAGTAGTGTGACTAGCGGGGGAGTGAGCTCCTACAATGAGCAGTTCTTC. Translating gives CASSVTSGGVSSYNEQFF. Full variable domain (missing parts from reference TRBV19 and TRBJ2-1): DGGITQSPKYLFRKEGQNVTLSCEQNLNHDAMYWYRQDPGQGLRLIYYSQIVNDFQKGDIAEGYSVSREKKESFPLTVTSAQKNPTAFYLCASSVTSGGVSSYNEQFFGPGTRLTVL.

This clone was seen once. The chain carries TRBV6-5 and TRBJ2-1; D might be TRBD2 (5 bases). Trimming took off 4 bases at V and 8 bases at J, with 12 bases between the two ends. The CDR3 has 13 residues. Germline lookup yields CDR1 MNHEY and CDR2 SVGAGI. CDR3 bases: TGTGCCAGCAGTTCCGGAAGAGGGTATGAGCAGTTCTTC. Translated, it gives CASSSGRGYEQFF.

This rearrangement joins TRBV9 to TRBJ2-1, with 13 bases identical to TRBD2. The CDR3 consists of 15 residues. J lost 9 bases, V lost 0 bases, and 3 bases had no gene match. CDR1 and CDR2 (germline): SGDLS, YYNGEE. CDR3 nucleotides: TGTGCCAGCAGCGTAGGCGGACTAGCGGGAGTTGAGCAGTTCTTC. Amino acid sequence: CASSVGGLAGVEQFF.

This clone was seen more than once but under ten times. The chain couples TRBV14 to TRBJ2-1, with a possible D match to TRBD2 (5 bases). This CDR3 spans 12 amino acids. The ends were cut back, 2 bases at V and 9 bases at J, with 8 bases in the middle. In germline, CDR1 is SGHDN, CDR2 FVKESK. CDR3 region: CASSQLGAEQFF. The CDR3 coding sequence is TGTGCCAGCAGCCAATTGGGAGCTGAGCAGTTCTTC.

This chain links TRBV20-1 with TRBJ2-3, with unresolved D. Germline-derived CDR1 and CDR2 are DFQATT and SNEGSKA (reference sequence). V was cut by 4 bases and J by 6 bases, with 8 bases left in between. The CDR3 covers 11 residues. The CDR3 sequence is CSAIIRDTQYF. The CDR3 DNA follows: TGCAGTGCTATAATTAGGGATACGCAGTATTTT.

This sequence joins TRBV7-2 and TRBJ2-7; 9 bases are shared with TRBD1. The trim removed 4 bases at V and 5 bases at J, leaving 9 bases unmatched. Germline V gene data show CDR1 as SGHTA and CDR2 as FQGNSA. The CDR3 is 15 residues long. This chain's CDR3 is CASSWITGGFNEQYF. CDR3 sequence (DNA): TGTGCCAGCAGCTGGATTACAGGGGGCTTCAACGAGCAGTACTTC.

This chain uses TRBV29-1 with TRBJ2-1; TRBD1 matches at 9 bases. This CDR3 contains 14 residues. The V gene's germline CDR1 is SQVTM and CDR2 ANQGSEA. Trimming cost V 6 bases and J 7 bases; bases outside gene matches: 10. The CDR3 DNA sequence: TGCAGCGTCGTTCCGGGACAGGGCGATAATGAGCAGTTCTTC. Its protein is CSVVPGQGDNEQFF.

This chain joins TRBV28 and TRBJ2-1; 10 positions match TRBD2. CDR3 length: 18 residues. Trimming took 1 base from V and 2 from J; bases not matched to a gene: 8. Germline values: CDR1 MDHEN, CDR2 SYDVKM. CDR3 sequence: CASSLSHVSGRTYNEQFF. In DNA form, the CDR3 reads TGTGCCAGCAGTTTATCCCACGTTAGCGGGAGGACCTACAATGAGCAGTTCTTC.

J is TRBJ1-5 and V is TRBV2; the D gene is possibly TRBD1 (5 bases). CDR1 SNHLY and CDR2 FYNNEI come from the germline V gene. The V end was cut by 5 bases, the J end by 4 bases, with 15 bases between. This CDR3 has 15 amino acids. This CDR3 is CASSSGTVANQPQHF. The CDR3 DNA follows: TGTGCCAGCAGTTCGGGGACGGTAGCAAATCAGCCCCAGCATTTT.

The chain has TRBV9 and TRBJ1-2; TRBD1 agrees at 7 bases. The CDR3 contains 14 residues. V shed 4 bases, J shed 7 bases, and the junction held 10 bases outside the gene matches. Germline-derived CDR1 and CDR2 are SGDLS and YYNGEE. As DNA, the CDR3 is TGTGCCAGCAGCTTCCGAGACAGGGACGGTGGCTACACCTTC. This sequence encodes CASSFRDRDGGYTF.

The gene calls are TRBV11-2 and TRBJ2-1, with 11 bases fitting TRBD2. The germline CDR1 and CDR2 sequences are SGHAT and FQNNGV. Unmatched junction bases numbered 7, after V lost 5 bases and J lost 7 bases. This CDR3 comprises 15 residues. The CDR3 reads CASSTTSGASNEQFF. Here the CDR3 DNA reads TGTGCCAGCAGCACGACTAGCGGGGCTTCGAATGAGCAGTTCTTC.

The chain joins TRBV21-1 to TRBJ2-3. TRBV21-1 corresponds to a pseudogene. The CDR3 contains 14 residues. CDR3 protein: CASSKARFTDTQYF. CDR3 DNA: TGTGCCAGCAGCAAAGCTAGGTTCACAGATACGCAGTATTTT.

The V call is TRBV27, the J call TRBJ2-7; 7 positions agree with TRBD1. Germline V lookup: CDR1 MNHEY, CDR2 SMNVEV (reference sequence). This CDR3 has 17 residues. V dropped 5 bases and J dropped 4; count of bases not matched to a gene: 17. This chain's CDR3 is CASSPPRQGPTTYEQYF. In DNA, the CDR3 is TGTGCCAGCAGTCCCCCCCGACAGGGCCCTACAACATACGAGCAGTACTTC.

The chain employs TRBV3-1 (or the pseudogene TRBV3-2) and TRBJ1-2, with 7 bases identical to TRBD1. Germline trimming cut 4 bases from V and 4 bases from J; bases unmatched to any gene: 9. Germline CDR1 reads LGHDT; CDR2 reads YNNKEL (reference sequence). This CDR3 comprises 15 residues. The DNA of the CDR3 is TGTGCCAGCAGCCCGGACAGGCAAGGACTCTATGGCTACACCTTC. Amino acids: CASSPDRQGLYGYTF.

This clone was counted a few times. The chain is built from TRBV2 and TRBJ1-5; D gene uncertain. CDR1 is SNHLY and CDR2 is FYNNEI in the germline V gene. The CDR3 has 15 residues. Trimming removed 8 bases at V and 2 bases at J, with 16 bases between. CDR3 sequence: CASGGSREGNQPQHF. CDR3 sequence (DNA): TGTGCCAGCGGTGGGTCGAGGGAGGGCAATCAGCCCCAGCATTTT.

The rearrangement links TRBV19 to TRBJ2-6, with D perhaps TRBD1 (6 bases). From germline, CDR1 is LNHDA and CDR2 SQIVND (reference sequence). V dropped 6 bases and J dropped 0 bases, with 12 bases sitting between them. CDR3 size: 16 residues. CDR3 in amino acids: CASRPPGVSGANVLTF. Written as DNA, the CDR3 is TGTGCCAGTAGACCCCCAGGGGTCTCTGGGGCCAACGTCCTGACTTTC. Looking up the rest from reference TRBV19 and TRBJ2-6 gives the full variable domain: DGGITQSPKYLFRKEGQNVTLSCEQNLNHDAMYWYRQDPGQGLRLIYYSQIVNDFQKGDIAEGYSVSREKKESFPLTVTSAQKNPTAFYLCASRPPGVSGANVLTFGAGSRLTVL.

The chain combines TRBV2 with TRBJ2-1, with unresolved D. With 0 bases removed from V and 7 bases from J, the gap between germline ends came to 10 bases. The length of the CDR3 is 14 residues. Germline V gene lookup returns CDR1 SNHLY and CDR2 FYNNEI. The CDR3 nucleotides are TGTGCCAGCAGTGAAGCGCTTCGGAAGAATGAGCAGTTCTTC. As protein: CASSEALRKNEQFF.

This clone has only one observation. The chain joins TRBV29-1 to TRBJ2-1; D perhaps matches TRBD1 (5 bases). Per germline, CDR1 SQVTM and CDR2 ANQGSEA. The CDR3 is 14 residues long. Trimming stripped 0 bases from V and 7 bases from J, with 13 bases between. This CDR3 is CSVEEWGHPNEQFF. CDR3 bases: TGCAGCGTTGAAGAGTGGGGCCACCCAAATGAGCAGTTCTTC.

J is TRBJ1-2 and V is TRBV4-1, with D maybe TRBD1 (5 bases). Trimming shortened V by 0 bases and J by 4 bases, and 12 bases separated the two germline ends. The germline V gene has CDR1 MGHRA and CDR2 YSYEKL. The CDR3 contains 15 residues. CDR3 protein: CASSQDRAEFYGYTF. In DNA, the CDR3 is TGCGCCAGCAGCCAAGACAGGGCGGAGTTCTATGGCTACACCTTC.

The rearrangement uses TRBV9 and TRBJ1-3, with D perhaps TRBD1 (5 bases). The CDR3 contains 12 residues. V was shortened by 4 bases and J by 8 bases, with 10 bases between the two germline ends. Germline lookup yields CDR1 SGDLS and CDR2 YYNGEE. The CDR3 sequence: CASSPQGYTIYF. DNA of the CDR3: TGTGCCAGCAGCCCCCAGGGATACACCATATATTTT.

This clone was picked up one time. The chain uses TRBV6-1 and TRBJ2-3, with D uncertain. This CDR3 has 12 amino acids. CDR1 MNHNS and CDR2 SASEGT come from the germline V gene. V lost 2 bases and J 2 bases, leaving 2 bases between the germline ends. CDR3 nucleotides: TGTGCCAGCAGTGAACTCACAGATACGCAGTATTTT. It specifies CASSELTDTQYF.

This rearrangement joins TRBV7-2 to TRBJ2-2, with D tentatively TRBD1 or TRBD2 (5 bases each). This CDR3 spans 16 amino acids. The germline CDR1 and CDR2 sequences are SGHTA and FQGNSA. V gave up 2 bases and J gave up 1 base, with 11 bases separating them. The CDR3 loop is CASSLRGAVNTGELFF. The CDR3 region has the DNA TGTGCCAGCAGCTTACGAGGGGCCGTGAACACCGGGGAGCTGTTTTTT. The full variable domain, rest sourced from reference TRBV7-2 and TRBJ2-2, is GAGVSQSPSNKVTEKGKDVELRCDPISGHTALYWYRQSLGQGLEFLIYFQGNSAPDKSGLPSDRFSAERTGGSVSTLTIQRTQQEDSAVYLCASSLRGAVNTGELFFGEGSRLTVL.

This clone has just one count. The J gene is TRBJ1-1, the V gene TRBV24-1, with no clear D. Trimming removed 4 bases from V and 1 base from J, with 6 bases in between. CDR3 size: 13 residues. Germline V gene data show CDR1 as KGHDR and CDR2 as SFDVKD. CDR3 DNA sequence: TGTGCCACCAGTGAGGGCAAGAACACTGAAGCTTTCTTT. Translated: CATSEGKNTEAFF.